A single sample is the source of the 18 T cell receptor beta chains below, sequenced in a study of low-dose radiotherapy and immunotherapy resistance in tumors. First-strand cDNA used TRAV- and TRBV-specific primers, covering alpha and beta chains. For amplifying TCRs, the PCR ran for around 20 cycles with Phusion, which was used together with a constant-region primer and the adapter on the V primers. Each CDR3 protein is one row after TCRdb ran MiXCR on the reads. The table has 60,000 or so distinct CDR3 sequences, about 25% seen once. Specified time point: before trial treatment. Sequences were derived from PBMCs, sampled before treatment. The origin of the receptors is a male donor with rectosigmoid adenocarcinoma.

To note about this clonotype: This may stem from a read error, because a much larger clone lies one nucleotide away. The gene calls are TRBV6-6 and TRBJ1-1; 7 bases map to TRBD1. This CDR3 region has 14 residues. Germline-derived CDR1 and CDR2 are MNHNY and SVGAGI (reference sequence). CDR3 amino acids: CACSSGQANTEAFF. The CDR3 DNA follows: TGTGCCTGCAGTTCCGGACAGGCGAACACTGAAGCTTTCTTT.

Notes on this clonotype: It is likely a read error: a sequence one base away is far more abundant. This chain links TRBV5-1 with TRBJ2-3, with TRBD1 matching 7 bases. This CDR3 is 14 amino acids long. Per the germline V gene, CDR1 is SGHRS and CDR2 is YFSETQ. The CDR3, as DNA: TGTGCCAGCAGCTGTGAGGGGGCCACAGATACGCAGTATTTT. Its protein product is CASSCEGATDTQYF.

Note on this clonotype: The likely explanation is a read error, given a far larger clone one base away. The V gene is TRBV28, the J gene TRBJ2-7; D is undetermined. In germline, CDR1 is MDHEN, CDR2 SYDVKM. V lost 6 bases and J lost 7, with 25 bases in between. This CDR3 has 16 amino acids. CDR3 nucleotides: TGTGCCAGCAGCTCTCGCGGACCTGGGTCCTACAATGAGCAGTACTTC. Amino acid sequence: CASSSRGPGSYNEQYF.

This clonotype was counted many times. The genes are TRBV12-3 or TRBV12-4 and TRBJ2-7; TRBD1 matches at 7 bases. The CDR3 is 14 residues long. The trim removed 6 bases at V and 2 bases at J, leaving 7 bases unmatched. CDR3 nucleotides: TGTGCCAGCAGCCCCCGACAGGGACCCTACGAGCAGTACTTC. It encodes CASSPRQGPYEQYF.

The sample holds many counts of this clonotype. The J gene is TRBJ2-2, the V gene TRBV28; TRBD2 agrees at 12 bases. Trimming at V came to 5 bases and at J to 6 bases, leaving 7 bases not matched to a gene. Germline V CDR1 and CDR2: MDHEN, SYDVKM. The CDR3 totals 16 residues. CDR3 bases: TGTGCCAGCAGTCCGAGACTAGCGGGAGCGGCCGGGGAGCTGTTTTTT. It translates to CASSPRLAGAAGELFF.

The rearrangement uses TRBV26 and TRBJ2-7; the D call in the table, TRBD1, was not verified against the DNA. TRBV26 is an annotated pseudogene. CDR3 size: 14 residues. In nucleotides, the CDR3 is TGTGCCAGCAGTCCCGATATGGGGGACGACGAGCAGTACTTC. Translation gives CASSPDMGDDEQYF.

This clonotype was recorded at least ten times. This rearrangement joins TRBV27 to TRBJ2-7; perhaps TRBD1 as D (5 bases). CDR1 is MNHEY, CDR2 SMNVEV, per germline (reference sequence). The CDR3 spans 16 residues. V lost 5 bases, J lost 3 bases, and 20 bases lay in between. The CDR3 spells CASSTDKEYFGYEQYF. The CDR3 nucleotides read TGTGCCAGCAGTACGGACAAGGAATATTTCGGCTACGAGCAGTACTTC.

At least ten counts were recorded for this clonotype. DNA of the CDR3: TGTGCCAGCAGCTTTTGGACAGGCGTCACAGATACGCAGTATTTT. It is translated as CASSFWTGVTDTQYF. The chain recombines TRBV7-2 with TRBJ2-3, with 7 bases that match TRBD1. Germline V gene sequence: CDR1 SGHTA, CDR2 FQGNSA. The CDR3 runs 15 residues. Trimming took 3 bases from V and 2 from J; bases not matched to a gene: 5.

In regard to this clonotype: A far larger clone is one base from this, pointing to a likely read error. The chain links TRBV6-2 or TRBV6-3 to TRBJ2-1; D is possibly TRBD2 (5 bases). CDR1 MNHEY and CDR2 SVGEGT come from the germline V gene. CDR3 size: 14 residues. With 5 bases removed from V and 10 bases from J, the gap between germline ends came to 18 bases. Here the CDR3 reads CASSDRGPNYEQFF. As DNA, the CDR3 is TGTGCCAGCAGTGATCGGGGTCCCAATTACGAGCAGTTCTTC.

This clonotype was detected many times. J is TRBJ1-1 and V is TRBV27, with 7 bases matching TRBD1. The CDR3 totals 16 residues. Germline V lookup: CDR1 MNHEY, CDR2 SMNVEV (reference sequence). The trim removed 4 bases at V and 0 bases at J, leaving 8 bases unmatched. The CDR3 coding sequence is TGTGCCAGCAGTTCACTCGGGACAGACTTGAACACTGAAGCTTTCTTT. It is translated as CASSSLGTDLNTEAFF.

There are many counts of this clonotype. This chain uses TRBV6-2 or TRBV6-3 with TRBJ1-5, with unresolved D. CDR3 size: 15 residues. CDR1 and CDR2 (germline): MNHEY, SVGEGT. V lost 0 bases to trimming and J lost 4 bases, with 10 bases between them. The chain's CDR3 is CASSYSNSNNQPQHF. The CDR3 coding sequence is TGTGCCAGCAGTTACTCGAACAGTAATAATCAGCCCCAGCATTTT.

The chain uses TRBV4-2 and TRBJ1-1; D is possibly TRBD1 (6 bases). Germline lookup yields CDR1 LGHNA and CDR2 YNFKEQ. There are 14 residues in the CDR3. Trimming removed 0 bases from V and 5 bases from J, with 10 bases in between. CDR3: CASSQEPQGTEAFF. The CDR3 DNA is TGTGCCAGCAGCCAAGAGCCCCAGGGGACTGAAGCTTTCTTT.

This clonotype was picked up many times. This sequence joins TRBV5-1 and TRBJ2-5, with D possibly being TRBD1 (5 bases). Germline loops: CDR1 SGHRS, CDR2 YFSETQ. V gave up 4 bases and J gave up 5 bases, with 18 bases separating them. The CDR3 consists of 15 residues. CDR3 residues: CASSQGGSQVETQYF. The CDR3 DNA reads as TGCGCCAGCAGCCAGGGTGGGTCTCAGGTCGAGACCCAGTACTTC. The entire variable domain, with the rest obtained from reference TRBV5-1 and TRBJ2-5, is as follows: KAGVTQTPRYLIKTRGQQVTLSCSPISGHRSVSWYQQTPGQGLQFLFEYFSETQRNKGNFPGRFSGRQFSNSRSEMNVSTLELGDSALYLCASSQGGSQVETQYFGPGTRLLVL.

The chain has TRBV3-1 and TRBJ2-5; D remains ambiguous. V lost 4 bases, J lost 2 bases, and 11 bases lay in between. The germline gives CDR1 LGHDT, CDR2 YNNKEL (reference sequence). CDR3 length: 14 amino acids. In DNA form, the CDR3 reads TGTGCCAGCAGCCCGCGGACGATTCAAGAGACCCAGTACTTC. Protein: CASSPRTIQETQYF.

This clonotype was seen at least ten times. The chain has TRBV28 and TRBJ1-2; unclear D gene. The germline V and J ends were trimmed by 2 bases and 6 bases, with 13 bases remaining between them. The CDR3 contains 14 residues. CDR1 is MDHEN and CDR2 is SYDVKM in the germline V gene. Written as DNA, the CDR3 is TGTGCCAGCAGTTTACTTTTAGCACTCCATGGCTACACCTTC. Protein product: CASSLLLALHGYTF.

This clonotype was seen at least ten times. J is TRBJ2-1 and V is TRBV11-2; 7 bases map to TRBD2. V lost 5 bases and J lost 5; bases outside the gene matches: 9. CDR1 and CDR2 from the germline V gene are SGHAT and FQNNGV. The CDR3 loop spans 15 amino acids. The CDR3 is CASSVRGTTNNEQFF. In nucleotides, the CDR3 is TGTGCCAGCAGCGTCCGGGGGACTACCAACAATGAGCAGTTCTTC.

This clonotype was recorded at least ten times. The chain couples TRBV28 to TRBJ1-2; weak D call: TRBD1 (5 bases). Trimming pared 4 bases from V and 5 bases from J, leaving 11 bases between. The CDR3 sequence is 13 residues long. The germline V gene encodes CDR1 MDHEN and CDR2 SYDVKM. In DNA, the CDR3 is TGTGCCAGCAGTTCCGGGACCCAGTATGGCTACACCTTC. The encoded protein is CASSSGTQYGYTF.

Details on this clonotype: The likely explanation is a read error, given a far larger clone one base away. The genes are TRBV7-6 and TRBJ2-7; TRBD2 matches at 10 bases. The junction had 13 bases not matched to a gene; V was cut back by 5 bases and J by 9 bases. The germline V gene encodes CDR1 SGHVS and CDR2 FNYEAQ. CDR3 length: 15 residues. CDR3 bases: TGTGCCAGCAGCCCAAGACTAGCGGGCTCAACCGGGCAGTACTTC. It codes for CASSPRLAGSTGQYF.